Listed below are T cell receptor beta chains from one sample, sequenced in a study of a mutant IDH1 vaccine in newly diagnosed glioma. TCRdb's copy holds only in-frame clones and misses some; the assay was immunoSEQ multiplex PCR. Of fewer than 35,000 clones listed, 80% to 85% are singletons. These receptors have no known antigen. Material: PBMCs, obtained from a glioma patient whose treatment included an IDH1 peptide vaccine. These receptors were taken from a man aged 30-40 years with glioma. The CDR3 runs from the conserved cysteine through the conserved F or W. The D gene is left open where the match is weak. Size is stated for part of the rows, as once, few or many counts, or as a class when the clone is expanded.

d_call: .; v_call: TRBV4-1; clone_size: .; j_call: TRBJ1-2; cdr3_nt: TGCGCCAGCAGCCAAGAGGGACGGCCCTATGGCTACACCTTC; cdr3_aa: CASSQEGRPYGYTF
d_call: TRBD1; v_call: TRBV5-1; clone_size: .; j_call: TRBJ2-7; cdr3_nt: TGCGCCAGCAGCTACCGTGACAGGGCTCACGAGCAGTACTTC; cdr3_aa: CASSYRDRAHEQYF
d_call: .; v_call: TRBV30; clone_size: .; j_call: TRBJ1-1; cdr3_nt: TGTGCATTCAGGGAAGGCACTGAAGCTTTCTTT; cdr3_aa: CAFREGTEAFF
d_call: TRBD1; v_call: TRBV19; clone_size: .; j_call: TRBJ2-7; cdr3_nt: TGTGCCAGTAGTCTCGGACAGGGGGCCTACGAGCAGTACTTC; cdr3_aa: CASSLGQGAYEQYF
d_call: .; v_call: TRBV20-1; clone_size: .; j_call: TRBJ2-5; cdr3_nt: TGCAGTGCTAGAAACCAAGAGACCCAGTACTTC; cdr3_aa: CSARNQETQYF
d_call: TRBD2; v_call: TRBV5-1; clone_size: .; j_call: TRBJ2-3; cdr3_nt: TGCGCCAGCAGAGACTCGCGGGGGTCAGATACGCAGTATTTT; cdr3_aa: CASRDSRGSDTQYF
d_call: .; v_call: TRBV30; clone_size: .; j_call: TRBJ2-5; cdr3_nt: TGTGCCTGGAGAATTTCCGGGAGTCAAGAGACCCAGTACTTC; cdr3_aa: CAWRISGSQETQYF
d_call: TRBD1; v_call: TRBV27; clone_size: .; j_call: TRBJ1-1; cdr3_nt: TGTGCCAGCAGTCCGGGCTATGGGACAGATTTATCTGAAGCTTTCTTT; cdr3_aa: CASSPGYGTDLSEAFF
d_call: TRBD1; v_call: TRBV18; clone_size: .; j_call: TRBJ1-6; cdr3_nt: TGTGCCAGCTCAGGGGACAGTAGTTCACCCCTCCACTTT; cdr3_aa: CASSGDSSSPLHF
d_call: TRBD2; v_call: TRBV9; clone_size: .; j_call: TRBJ2-3; cdr3_nt: TGTGCCAGCAGCGTAGACGCGGCGGGAGGGTCAGATACGCAGTATTTT; cdr3_aa: CASSVDAAGGSDTQYF
d_call: .; v_call: TRBV5-1; clone_size: .; j_call: TRBJ2-3; cdr3_nt: TGCGCCAGCAGCTTACTAGGACCAGCAGATACGCAGTATTTT; cdr3_aa: CASSLLGPADTQYF
d_call: TRBD2; v_call: TRBV19; clone_size: .; j_call: TRBJ2-7; cdr3_nt: TGTGCCAGTAGTACCGGGACTAGCGGGGCCTACGAGCAGTACTTC; cdr3_aa: CASSTGTSGAYEQYF
d_call: .; v_call: TRBV5-6; clone_size: .; j_call: TRBJ1-1; cdr3_nt: TGTGCCAGCAGCCTTGCCGGCCGAAACACGGTATTCGGCACTGAAGCTTTCTTT; cdr3_aa: CASSLAGRNTVFGTEAFF
d_call: TRBD1; v_call: TRBV28; clone_size: .; j_call: TRBJ1-2; cdr3_nt: TGTGCCCTTCAAACTGGACAGGGGGCGCTTGGCTACACCTTC; cdr3_aa: CALQTGQGALGYTF
d_call: .; v_call: TRBV19; clone_size: .; j_call: TRBJ2-7; cdr3_nt: TGTGCCAGTAGTCTCGATGGGGCCTACGAGCAGTACTTC; cdr3_aa: CASSLDGAYEQYF
d_call: TRBD1; v_call: TRBV12-5; clone_size: .; j_call: TRBJ1-4; cdr3_nt: TGTGCTAGTGGTTTCCGACAGGGGAGGAGAAAACTGTTTTTT; cdr3_aa: CASGFRQGRRKLFF
d_call: .; v_call: TRBV30; clone_size: .; j_call: TRBJ1-4; cdr3_nt: TGTGCCTGGAGTGTACCCAGGGGCGGAACTAATGAAAAACTGTTTTTT; cdr3_aa: CAWSVPRGGTNEKLFF
d_call: TRBD1; v_call: TRBV29-1; clone_size: .; j_call: TRBJ1-2; cdr3_nt: TGCAGCGCTGGCCGGGACAGCGGATACACCTTC; cdr3_aa: CSAGRDSGYTF
d_call: TRBD1; v_call: TRBV5-1; clone_size: .; j_call: TRBJ1-3; cdr3_nt: TGCGCCAGCAGTTTTGACAGGGCTTCTGGAAACACCATATATTTT; cdr3_aa: CASSFDRASGNTIYF
d_call: .; v_call: TRBV4-1; clone_size: .; j_call: TRBJ2-3; cdr3_nt: TGCGCCAGCAGCCAAGATTTGGGAACAGATACGCAGTATTTT; cdr3_aa: CASSQDLGTDTQYF
d_call: TRBD1; v_call: TRBV28; clone_size: .; j_call: TRBJ1-1; cdr3_nt: TGTGCCAGCAGTTTCGGGACAGCGAACTATGCAGCTTTCTTT; cdr3_aa: CASSFGTANYAAFF
d_call: TRBD1; v_call: TRBV5-6; clone_size: large; j_call: TRBJ2-7; cdr3_nt: TGTGCCAGCAGCGGGACAGGGTTGCTATACGAGCAGTACTTC; cdr3_aa: CASSGTGLLYEQYF
d_call: TRBD1; v_call: TRBV2; clone_size: .; j_call: TRBJ1-1; cdr3_nt: TGTGCCAGCAGACCTGGACAGGTGCCTAACACTGAAGCTTTCTTT; cdr3_aa: CASRPGQVPNTEAFF
d_call: .; v_call: TRBV5-5; clone_size: .; j_call: TRBJ1-5; cdr3_nt: TGTGCCAGCAGCTTGGACAGGAATCAGCCCCAGCATTTT; cdr3_aa: CASSLDRNQPQHF
d_call: .; v_call: TRBV5-4; clone_size: .; j_call: TRBJ1-3; cdr3_nt: TGTGCCAGCAGCTCCCTTCCCTCGGGGTCTGGAAACACCATATATTTT; cdr3_aa: CASSSLPSGSGNTIYF
d_call: .; v_call: TRBV27; clone_size: .; j_call: TRBJ1-1; cdr3_nt: TGTGCCAGCAGTTTTGTAGGTGCGAACACTGAAGCTTTCTTT; cdr3_aa: CASSFVGANTEAFF
d_call: .; v_call: TRBV7-9; clone_size: .; j_call: TRBJ1-4; cdr3_nt: TGTGCCAGCAGCTTAATGACGGGCAGGGGCGGCGAAAAACTGTTTTTT; cdr3_aa: CASSLMTGRGGEKLFF
d_call: TRBD1; v_call: TRBV19; clone_size: .; j_call: TRBJ2-5; cdr3_nt: TGTGCCAGTCAGGACAGGGTCCGCCAAGAGACCCAGTACTTC; cdr3_aa: CASQDRVRQETQYF
d_call: .; v_call: TRBV7-9; clone_size: .; j_call: TRBJ2-3; cdr3_nt: TGTGCCAGCAGCCCCGAAAGGGCGGGGAAAGATACGCAGTATTTT; cdr3_aa: CASSPERAGKDTQYF
d_call: .; v_call: TRBV9; clone_size: .; j_call: TRBJ1-6; cdr3_nt: TGTGCCAGCACAGAGGGGAGCTCCTATAATTCACCCCTCCACTTT; cdr3_aa: CASTEGSSYNSPLHF
d_call: .; v_call: TRBV15; clone_size: .; j_call: TRBJ1-2; cdr3_nt: TGTGCCACCAGCAGAGATCGGCTGACAAACTATGGCTACACCTTC; cdr3_aa: CATSRDRLTNYGYTF
d_call: .; v_call: TRBV14; clone_size: .; j_call: TRBJ2-3; cdr3_nt: TGTGCCAGCAGCGAGGACCTTTTGGGGACGCAGTATTTT; cdr3_aa: CASSEDLLGTQYF
d_call: .; v_call: TRBV28; clone_size: .; j_call: TRBJ1-4; cdr3_nt: TGTGCCAGCACCACTACTCTGCAGGAGCAACCAAATGAAAAACTGTTTTTT; cdr3_aa: CASTTTLQEQPNEKLFF
d_call: .; v_call: TRBV6-1; clone_size: .; j_call: TRBJ1-2; cdr3_nt: TGTGCCAGCAGTGAAGCACTACAGGACTCCTATGGCTACACCTTC; cdr3_aa: CASSEALQDSYGYTF
d_call: TRBD1; v_call: TRBV6-4; clone_size: .; j_call: TRBJ2-2; cdr3_nt: TGTGCCAGCAGTGACGGACAGGGGAACACCGGGGAGCTGTTTTTT; cdr3_aa: CASSDGQGNTGELFF
d_call: TRBD1; v_call: TRBV13; clone_size: .; j_call: TRBJ2-2; cdr3_nt: TGTGCCAGCAGCTCGCACAGGGGCCCGAACACCGGGGAGCTGTTTTTT; cdr3_aa: CASSSHRGPNTGELFF
d_call: .; v_call: TRBV5-1; clone_size: .; j_call: TRBJ1-4; cdr3_nt: TGCGCCAGCAGCTTGAGTGGGGGGGGAAATGAAAAACTGTTTTTT; cdr3_aa: CASSLSGGGNEKLFF
d_call: .; v_call: TRBV28; clone_size: .; j_call: TRBJ2-5; cdr3_nt: TGTGCCAGCAGGCTCCCGGGCCGTGGCCTGGAGACCCAGTACTTC; cdr3_aa: CASRLPGRGLETQYF
d_call: TRBD1; v_call: TRBV6-1; clone_size: .; j_call: TRBJ1-5; cdr3_nt: TGTGCCAGCAGTGCCCGCCCCACTAGGACAGGGGGGTGGTGGCCCCAGCATTTT; cdr3_aa: CASSARPTRTGGWWPQHF
d_call: TRBD2; v_call: TRBV7-9; clone_size: .; j_call: TRBJ2-3; cdr3_nt: TGTGCCAGCAGCCAGCGGGGGGCCACAGATACGCAGTATTTT; cdr3_aa: CASSQRGATDTQYF
d_call: TRBD2; v_call: TRBV7-9; clone_size: once; j_call: TRBJ2-3; cdr3_nt: TGTGCCAGCAGCGGGTGGGTAGCGGGAGATACGCAGTATTTT; cdr3_aa: CASSGWVAGDTQYF
d_call: TRBD1; v_call: TRBV5-6; clone_size: .; j_call: TRBJ1-4; cdr3_nt: TGTGCCAGCAGCTCCATGGGGACAGGGGGTGAAAAACTGTTTTTT; cdr3_aa: CASSSMGTGGEKLFF
d_call: .; v_call: TRBV19; clone_size: once; j_call: TRBJ2-6; cdr3_nt: TGTGCCAGTAGTGAGGGTCCTGGGGCCAACGTCCTGACTTTC; cdr3_aa: CASSEGPGANVLTF
d_call: TRBD1; v_call: TRBV6-5; clone_size: .; j_call: TRBJ1-4; cdr3_nt: TGTGCCAGCGGACCGGGGACAGAAGCTGGAGAAAAACTGTTTTTT; cdr3_aa: CASGPGTEAGEKLFF
d_call: .; v_call: TRBV30; clone_size: few; j_call: TRBJ1-1; cdr3_nt: TGTGCCTGGAGTGTTACGAACACTGAAGCTTTCTTT; cdr3_aa: CAWSVTNTEAFF
d_call: .; v_call: TRBV5-6; clone_size: .; j_call: TRBJ2-2; cdr3_nt: TGTGCCAGCAGCTTGGAACGGGAGAACACCGGGGAGCTGTTTTTT; cdr3_aa: CASSLERENTGELFF
d_call: .; v_call: TRBV18; clone_size: once; j_call: TRBJ2-7; cdr3_nt: TGTGCCAGCTCGCTGAGCCTCTACCAAGCGGAGTACTTC; cdr3_aa: CASSLSLYQAEYF
d_call: .; v_call: TRBV4-3; clone_size: once; j_call: TRBJ2-2; cdr3_nt: TGCGCCAGCAGCCAAAACTCGGACACGCACGCCCACTTGAACACCGGGGAGCTGTTTTTT; cdr3_aa: CASSQNSDTHAHLNTGELFF
d_call: .; v_call: TRBV4-3; clone_size: .; j_call: TRBJ2-7; cdr3_nt: TGCGCCAGCAGCCAAGACGAAGGGCTCGAGCAGTACTTC; cdr3_aa: CASSQDEGLEQYF
d_call: .; v_call: TRBV6-5; clone_size: .; j_call: TRBJ2-1; cdr3_nt: TGTGCCAGCCGGACTCTCAGCTCCTACAATGAGCAGTTCTTC; cdr3_aa: CASRTLSSYNEQFF
d_call: .; v_call: TRBV9; clone_size: few; j_call: TRBJ1-1; cdr3_nt: TGTGCCAGCAGCGTAGACCGCCAGGACCCCGAAGCTTTCTTT; cdr3_aa: CASSVDRQDPEAFF
d_call: TRBD1; v_call: TRBV5-4; clone_size: .; j_call: TRBJ2-1; cdr3_nt: TGTGCCAGCAGCGCCGGGACAGGGGGAGAGCAGTTCTTC; cdr3_aa: CASSAGTGGEQFF
d_call: TRBD1; v_call: TRBV6-1; clone_size: .; j_call: TRBJ1-4; cdr3_nt: TGTGCCAGCAGTTGGACAGGGGCTAATGAAAAACTGTTTTTT; cdr3_aa: CASSWTGANEKLFF
d_call: .; v_call: TRBV28; clone_size: .; j_call: TRBJ1-1; cdr3_nt: TGTGCCACCTCAAGATCCCAAGAAGCTTTCTTT; cdr3_aa: CATSRSQEAFF
d_call: .; v_call: TRBV14; clone_size: .; j_call: TRBJ2-2; cdr3_nt: TGTGCCAGCAGCCAAGAACTATCCGGATACCCGAACACCGGGGAGCTGTTTTTT; cdr3_aa: CASSQELSGYPNTGELFF
d_call: .; v_call: TRBV21-1; clone_size: once; j_call: TRBJ1-3; cdr3_nt: TGTGCCAGCAGCAAAGTCGGCGTCCTCGGACAGGGATGTTCCGGAAACACCATATATTTT; cdr3_aa: CASSKVGVLGQGCSGNTIYF
d_call: .; v_call: TRBV7-2; clone_size: .; j_call: TRBJ2-7; cdr3_nt: TGTGCCAGCAGCGTACTTTCAGGGCACGATGGTTACGAGCAGTACTTC; cdr3_aa: CASSVLSGHDGYEQYF
d_call: .; v_call: TRBV5-6; clone_size: .; j_call: TRBJ1-2; cdr3_nt: TGTGCCAGCAGCTTGGCCAGGGTTTCGTATGGCTACACCTTC; cdr3_aa: CASSLARVSYGYTF